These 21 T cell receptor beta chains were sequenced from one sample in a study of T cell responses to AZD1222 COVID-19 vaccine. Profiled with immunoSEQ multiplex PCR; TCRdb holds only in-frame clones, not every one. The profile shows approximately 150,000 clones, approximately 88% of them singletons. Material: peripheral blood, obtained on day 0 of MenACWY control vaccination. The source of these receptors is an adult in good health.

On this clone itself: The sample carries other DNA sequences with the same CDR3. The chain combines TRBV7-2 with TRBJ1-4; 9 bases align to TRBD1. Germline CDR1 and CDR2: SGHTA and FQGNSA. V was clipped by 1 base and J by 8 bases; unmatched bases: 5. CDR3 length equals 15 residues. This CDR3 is CASSLGGQGREKLFF. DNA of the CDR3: TGTGCCAGCAGCTTAGGGGGACAGGGAAGAGAAAAACTGTTTTTT.

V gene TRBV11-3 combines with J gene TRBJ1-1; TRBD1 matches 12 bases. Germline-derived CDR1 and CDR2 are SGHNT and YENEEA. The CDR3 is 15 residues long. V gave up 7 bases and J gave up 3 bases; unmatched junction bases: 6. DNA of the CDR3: TGTGCCAGCACAAAGGGACAGGGGGCCTACACTGAAGCTTTCTTT. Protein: CASTKGQGAYTEAFF.

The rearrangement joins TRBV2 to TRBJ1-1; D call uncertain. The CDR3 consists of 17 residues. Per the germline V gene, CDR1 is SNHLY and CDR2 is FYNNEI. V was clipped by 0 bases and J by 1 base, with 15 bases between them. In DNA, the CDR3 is TGTGCCAGCAGTGAAGCGCTAGACTCCCGTGGGAACACTGAAGCTTTCTTT. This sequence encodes CASSEALDSRGNTEAFF.

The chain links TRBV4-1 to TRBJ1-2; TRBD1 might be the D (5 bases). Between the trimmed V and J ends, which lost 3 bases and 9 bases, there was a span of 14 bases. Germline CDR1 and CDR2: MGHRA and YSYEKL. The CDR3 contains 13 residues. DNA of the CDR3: TGCGCCAGCAGCCAGACTGGGACGGATCGCTACACCTTC. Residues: CASSQTGTDRYTF.

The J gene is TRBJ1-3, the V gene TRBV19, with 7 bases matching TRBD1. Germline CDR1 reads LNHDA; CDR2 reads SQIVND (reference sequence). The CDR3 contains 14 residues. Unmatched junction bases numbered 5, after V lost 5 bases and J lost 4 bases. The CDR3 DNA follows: TGTGCCAGTAGTGCCGGGACAGCGGGAAACACCATATATTTT. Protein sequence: CASSAGTAGNTIYF. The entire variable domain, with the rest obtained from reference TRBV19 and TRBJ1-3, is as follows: DGGITQSPKYLFRKEGQNVTLSCEQNLNHDAMYWYRQDPGQGLRLIYYSQIVNDFQKGDIAEGYSVSREKKESFPLTVTSAQKNPTAFYLCASSAGTAGNTIYFGEGSWLTVV.

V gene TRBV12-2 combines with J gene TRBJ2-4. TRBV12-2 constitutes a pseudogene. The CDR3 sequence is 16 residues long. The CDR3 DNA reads TGTGCAAGTCGCTCCCTTCGGGGGCTAGCCAAAAACATTCAGTACTTC. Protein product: CASRSLRGLAKNIQYF.

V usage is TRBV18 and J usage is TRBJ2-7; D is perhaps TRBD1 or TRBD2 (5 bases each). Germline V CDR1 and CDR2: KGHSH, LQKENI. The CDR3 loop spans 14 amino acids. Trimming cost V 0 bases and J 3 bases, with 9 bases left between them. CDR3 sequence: CASSPPNGGYEQYF. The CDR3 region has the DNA TGTGCCAGCTCACCACCGAATGGGGGCTACGAGCAGTACTTC.

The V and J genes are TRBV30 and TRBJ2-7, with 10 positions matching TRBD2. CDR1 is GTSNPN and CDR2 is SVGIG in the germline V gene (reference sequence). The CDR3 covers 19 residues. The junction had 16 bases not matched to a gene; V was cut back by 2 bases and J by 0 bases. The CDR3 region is CAWSHRLAGVISFSYEQYF. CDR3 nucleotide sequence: TGTGCCTGGAGTCACCGGCTAGCGGGAGTTATAAGCTTCTCCTACGAGCAGTACTTC.

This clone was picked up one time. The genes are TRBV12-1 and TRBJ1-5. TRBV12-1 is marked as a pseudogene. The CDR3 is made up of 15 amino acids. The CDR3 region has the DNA TGTGCCAGCAGCCCGGGGACGGTCATCAATCAGCCCCAGCATTTT. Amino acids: CASSPGTVINQPQHF.

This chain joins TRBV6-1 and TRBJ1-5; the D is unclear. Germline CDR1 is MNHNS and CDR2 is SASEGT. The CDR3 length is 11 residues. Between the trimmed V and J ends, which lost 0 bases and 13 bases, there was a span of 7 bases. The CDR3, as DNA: TGTGCCAGCAGTGAAGCAGAGAGGCAGCATTTT. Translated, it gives CASSEAERQHF.

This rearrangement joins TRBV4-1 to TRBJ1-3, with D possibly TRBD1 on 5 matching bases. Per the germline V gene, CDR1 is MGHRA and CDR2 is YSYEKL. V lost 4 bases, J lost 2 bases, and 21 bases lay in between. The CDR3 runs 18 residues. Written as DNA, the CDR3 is TGCGCCAGCAGCCCTACAGAATACTCGGGGGTCACTGGAAACACCATATATTTT. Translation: CASSPTEYSGVTGNTIYF.

The CDR3 sequence is CATSRDLGWTSPLHF. CDR3 sequence (DNA): TGTGCCACCAGCAGAGATCTTGGATGGACTTCACCCCTCCACTTT. V and J are TRBV15 and TRBJ1-6, with D uncertain. Germline lookup yields CDR1 LNHNV and CDR2 YYDKDF (reference sequence). Between the trimmed V and J ends, which lost 0 bases and 9 bases, there was a span of 12 bases. The CDR3 length is 15 residues. Full variable domain (rest looked up from reference TRBV15 and TRBJ1-6): DAMVIQNPRYQVTQFGKPVTLSCSQTLNHNVMYWYQQKSSQAPKLLFHYYDKDFNNEADTPDNFQSRRPNTSFCFLDIRSPGLGDTAMYLCATSRDLGWTSPLHFGNGTRLTVT.

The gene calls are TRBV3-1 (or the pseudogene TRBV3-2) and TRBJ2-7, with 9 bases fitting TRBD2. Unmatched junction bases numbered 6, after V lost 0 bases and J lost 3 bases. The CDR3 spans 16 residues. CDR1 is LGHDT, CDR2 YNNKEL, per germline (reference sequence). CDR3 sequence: CASSQDWRRGGYEQYF. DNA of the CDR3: TGTGCCAGCAGCCAAGATTGGAGGCGGGGGGGCTACGAGCAGTACTTC.

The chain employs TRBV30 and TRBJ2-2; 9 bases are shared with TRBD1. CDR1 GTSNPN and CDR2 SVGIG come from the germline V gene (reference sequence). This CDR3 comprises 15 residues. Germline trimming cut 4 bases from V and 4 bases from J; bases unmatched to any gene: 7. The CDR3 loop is CAWNSGTGFTGELFF. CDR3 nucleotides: TGTGCCTGGAATTCCGGGACAGGGTTCACCGGGGAGCTGTTTTTT.

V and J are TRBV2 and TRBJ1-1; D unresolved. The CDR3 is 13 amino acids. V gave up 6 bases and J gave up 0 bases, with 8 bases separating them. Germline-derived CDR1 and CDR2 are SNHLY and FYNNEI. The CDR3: CASRTQVNTEAFF. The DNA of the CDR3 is TGTGCCAGCAGAACTCAGGTGAACACTGAAGCTTTCTTT.

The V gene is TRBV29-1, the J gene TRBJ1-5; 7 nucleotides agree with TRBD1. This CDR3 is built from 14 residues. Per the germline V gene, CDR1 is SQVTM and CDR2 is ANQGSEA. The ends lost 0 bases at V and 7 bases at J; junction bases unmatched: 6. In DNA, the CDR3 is TGCAGCGTTGAAGATGAGGGGGCCGGGCAGCCCCAGCATTTT. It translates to CSVEDEGAGQPQHF.

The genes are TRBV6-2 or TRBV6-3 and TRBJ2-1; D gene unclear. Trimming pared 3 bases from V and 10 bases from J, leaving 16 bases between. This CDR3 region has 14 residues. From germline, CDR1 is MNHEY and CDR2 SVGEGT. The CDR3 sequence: CASSYTSRREEQFF. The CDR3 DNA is TGTGCCAGCAGTTATACGTCGCGGAGAGAGGAGCAGTTCTTC.

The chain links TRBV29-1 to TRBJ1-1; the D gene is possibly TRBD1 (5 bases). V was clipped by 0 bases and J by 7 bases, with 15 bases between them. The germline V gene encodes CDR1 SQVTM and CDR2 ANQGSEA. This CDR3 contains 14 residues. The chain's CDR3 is CSVEDAQGSIEAFF. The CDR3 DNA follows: TGCAGCGTTGAAGACGCTCAGGGATCTATTGAAGCTTTCTTT.

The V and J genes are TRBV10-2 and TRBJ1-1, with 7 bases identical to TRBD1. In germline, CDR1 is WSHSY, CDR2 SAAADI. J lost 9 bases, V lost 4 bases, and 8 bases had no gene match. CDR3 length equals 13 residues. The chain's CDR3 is CASSAQGGHQAFF. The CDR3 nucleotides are TGCGCCAGCAGTGCGCAGGGGGGACACCAAGCTTTCTTT.

CDR3 DNA sequence: TGCAGCGTTGGGAGTTCAACTTCTGGGGCCAACGTCCTGACTTTC. As protein: CSVGSSTSGANVLTF. The gene calls are TRBV29-1 and TRBJ2-6; D unclear. The V gene's germline CDR1 is SQVTM and CDR2 ANQGSEA. V was clipped by 4 bases and J by 1 base, with 11 bases between them. The CDR3 is made up of 15 amino acids.

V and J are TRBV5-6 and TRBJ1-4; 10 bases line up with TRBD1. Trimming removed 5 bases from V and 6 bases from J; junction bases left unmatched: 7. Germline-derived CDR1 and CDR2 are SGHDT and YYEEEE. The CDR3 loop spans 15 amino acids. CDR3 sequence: CASRSTGTGDEKLFF. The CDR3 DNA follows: TGTGCCAGCAGGTCCACCGGGACAGGGGATGAAAAACTGTTTTTT.